The sample holds one count of the clone carrying this TCR beta chain. Assay: immunoSEQ multiplex PCR; the TCRdb copy retains only in-frame clones and omits some. Seen here are 200,000 or so clones, roughly nine tenths observed once, and the top ten hold roughly 2.4%. This entry is derived from a study of blood T cell repertoires in COVID-19. Trimming shortened V by 2 bases and J by 7 bases, and 5 bases separated the two germline ends. CDR1 and CDR2 (germline): MNHEY, SMNVEV (reference sequence). The CDR3 runs to 11 residues. This chain links TRBV27 with TRBJ2-5; no clear D gene. This TCR came from a woman between 50 and 59 years old with acute or convalescent COVID-19. Specimen: peripheral blood. The CDR3 DNA sequence: TGTGCCAGCAGTTTAGCCGGGACCCAGTACTTC. Its translation is CASSLAGTQYF.